In this sample, the clone carrying this T cell receptor (beta chain) turned up a few times. Germline values: CDR1 SGHVS, CDR2 FNYEAQ. The CDR3 totals 13 residues. The V gene end was trimmed by 5 bases and the J gene end by 4 bases; junction bases not matched to a gene: 4. As handled by the study authors: Estimation of nucleated cell counts was performed using reference gene primer amplification. The assay was immunoSEQ multiplex PCR, and TCRdb's table has in-frame clones only and misses some. Clone size and V and J calls were adopted from that table, with D and trimming inferred from the DNA. The table has roughly 340,000 clones, around 87% seen once. The age range of participants was 18 to 89 years, with residence in fewer than 25 US areas. The sample belongs to a study of blood T cell repertoires in COVID-19. Study as a whole: Symptom resolution, clearance, or two negative PCRs marked donors in Cohort 3 as recovered. Sample material is recorded as cDNA or gDNA derived from T cells, B-cell-depleted T cells, or PBMCs.

This receptor was identified in a man in his forties in a cohort exposed to, infected with or recovered from COVID-19 (not recorded which). The chain joins TRBV7-6 to TRBJ2-7, with TRBD1 matching 8 bases. The sample comprised PBMCs or T cells enriched from blood (not recorded which). The CDR3 region has the DNA TGTGCCAGCAGCCCCCGGACAGGGTACGAGCAGTACTTC. This gives the protein CASSPRTGYEQYF.